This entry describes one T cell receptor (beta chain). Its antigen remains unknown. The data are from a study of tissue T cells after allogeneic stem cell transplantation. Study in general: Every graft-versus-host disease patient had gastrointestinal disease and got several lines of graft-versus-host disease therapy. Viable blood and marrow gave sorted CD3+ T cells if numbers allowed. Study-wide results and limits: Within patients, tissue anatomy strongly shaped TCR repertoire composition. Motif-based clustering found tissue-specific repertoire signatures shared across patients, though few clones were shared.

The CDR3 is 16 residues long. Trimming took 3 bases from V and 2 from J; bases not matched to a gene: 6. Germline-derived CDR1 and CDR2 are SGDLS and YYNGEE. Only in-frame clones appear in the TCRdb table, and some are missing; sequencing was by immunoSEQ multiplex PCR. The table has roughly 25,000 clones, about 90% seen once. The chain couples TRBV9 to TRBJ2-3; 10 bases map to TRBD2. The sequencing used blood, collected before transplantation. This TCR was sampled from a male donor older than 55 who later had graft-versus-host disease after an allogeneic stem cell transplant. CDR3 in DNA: TGTGCCAGCAGCGCCCGACTAGCGGGCAACACAGATACGCAGTATTTT. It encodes CASSARLAGNTDTQYF.